These 17 T cell receptor beta chains share one sample of origin, sequenced in a study of cytomegalovirus exposure and HLA in healthy donors. The assay was immunoSEQ multiplex PCR, and TCRdb's table has in-frame clones only and misses some. Of approximately 160,000 clones detected, about 96% appear once; the ten largest clones hold roughly 1%. Source material: PBMCs. Every receptor here comes from a woman aged 18 to 35 in good health and CMV-seronegative.

In DNA form, the CDR3 reads TGTGCCAGCAGTCCAGGTGGAGGTGGAAACACCATATATTTT. It codes for CASSPGGGGNTIYF. The chain joins TRBV6-5 to TRBJ1-3; no firm D call. Trimming shortened V by 5 bases and J by 3 bases, and 11 bases separated the two germline ends. The CDR3 covers 14 residues. Germline loops: CDR1 MNHEY, CDR2 SVGAGI.

The V call is TRBV11-2, the J call TRBJ1-1; D gene unclear. The CDR3 has 13 amino acids. Germline V gene lookup returns CDR1 SGHAT and CDR2 FQNNGV. The germline V and J ends were trimmed by 4 bases and 0 bases, with 6 bases remaining between them. The CDR3, as DNA: TGTGCCAGCAGCTCCAGTATGAACACTGAAGCTTTCTTT. It encodes CASSSSMNTEAFF.

The chain combines TRBV19 with TRBJ1-1; no firm D call. This CDR3 comprises 11 residues. V lost 5 bases and J 5 bases, leaving 6 bases between the germline ends. CDR1 and CDR2 (germline): LNHDA, SQIVND (reference sequence). CDR3: CASSAGTEAFF. CDR3 sequence (DNA): TGTGCCAGTAGTGCGGGGACTGAAGCTTTCTTT.

The rearrangement uses TRBV7-2 and TRBJ1-1; no clear D gene. This CDR3 is built from 10 residues. The germline CDR1 and CDR2 sequences are SGHTA and FQGNSA. Trimming took 5 bases from V and 11 from J, leaving 9 bases between them. This CDR3 reads CASSAGAAFF. The CDR3 DNA reads as TGTGCCAGCAGCGCCGGTGCTGCTTTCTTT.

The chain links TRBV2 to TRBJ1-5, with a weak D call TRBD1 (5 bases). The CDR3 totals 13 residues. The V end was cut by 4 bases, the J end by 3 bases, with 7 bases between. Germline CDR1 and CDR2: SNHLY and FYNNEI. CDR3 loop: CASSGRANQPQHF. The CDR3, as DNA: TGTGCCAGCAGTGGCAGGGCCAATCAGCCCCAGCATTTT.

The V gene is TRBV4-2, the J gene TRBJ2-7; D not resolved. Germline CDR1 LGHNA, CDR2 YNFKEQ. The germline V and J ends were trimmed by 1 base and 0 bases, with 7 bases remaining between them. CDR3 length equals 14 residues. CDR3 DNA: TGTGCCAGCAGCCAAGCCATCAGCTCCTACGAGCAGTACTTC. Translated, it gives CASSQAISSYEQYF.

The V and J genes are TRBV6-5 and TRBJ2-7, with 8 bases matching TRBD1. The germline V gene encodes CDR1 MNHEY and CDR2 SVGAGI. The CDR3 length is 14 residues. V lost 4 bases to trimming and J lost 3 bases; unmatched junction nucleotides: 5. This chain's CDR3 is CASSSGTGLYEQYF. The CDR3 DNA sequence: TGTGCCAGCAGTTCCGGGACAGGCCTCTACGAGCAGTACTTC.

The chain recombines TRBV14 with TRBJ2-7; 9 nucleotides agree with TRBD1. Looked up from germline, CDR1 is SGHDN and CDR2 is FVKESK. V shed 3 bases, J shed 0 bases, and the junction held 6 bases outside the gene matches. The CDR3 runs to 16 residues. Here the CDR3 DNA reads TGTGCCAGCAGCCACAGACAGGGGGTCGCCTCCTACGAGCAGTACTTC. This codes for CASSHRQGVASYEQYF.

The rearrangement links TRBV9 to TRBJ2-1, with D possibly matching TRBD1 (5 bases). The V end lost 0 bases, the J end lost 0 bases, and 16 bases lay between the germline ends. The CDR3 spans 18 residues. Germline assignment: CDR1 SGDLS and CDR2 YYNGEE. In DNA, the CDR3 is TGTGCCAGCAGCGTAGAGGGCCAGGGAAGGAGCTCCTACAATGAGCAGTTCTTC. Protein: CASSVEGQGRSSYNEQFF.

The CDR3 bases are TGTGCCAGTAGTACGCTGGACAGAGATCAGCCCCAGCATTTT. Residues: CASSTLDRDQPQHF. The J gene is TRBJ1-5, the V gene TRBV19, with a possible D match to TRBD1 (6 bases). V was clipped by 4 bases and J by 5 bases, with 12 bases between them. Germline V lookup: CDR1 LNHDA, CDR2 SQIVND (reference sequence). The CDR3 is 14 amino acids.

This chain joins TRBV5-6 and TRBJ1-6; the D is unclear. The CDR3 totals 16 residues. Germline-derived CDR1 and CDR2 are SGHDT and YYEEEE. Trimming removed 6 bases from V and 0 bases from J, with 13 bases in between. In DNA, the CDR3 is TGTGCCAGCAAAGTCGGGGTCCTCTCCTATAATTCACCCCTCCACTTT. Its translation: CASKVGVLSYNSPLHF.

This sequence joins TRBV7-6 and TRBJ1-2, with TRBD1 as a possible D gene (6 bases). The CDR3 runs to 14 residues. The V gene's germline CDR1 is SGHVS and CDR2 FNYEAQ. V lost 4 bases to trimming and J lost 3 bases, with 12 bases between them. DNA for the CDR3: TGTGCCAGCAGCTCCTACAGGGATCACTATGGCTACACCTTC. This sequence encodes CASSSYRDHYGYTF.

This clone was picked up one time. The V call is TRBV5-6, the J call TRBJ2-7, with TRBD2 matching 9 bases. After removal of 5 bases from V and 2 bases from J, the junction contained 8 bases not matched to a gene. The CDR3 runs to 15 residues. The germline V gene encodes CDR1 SGHDT and CDR2 YYEEEE. CDR3 protein: CASRSERGAAYEQYF. Written as DNA, the CDR3 is TGTGCCAGCAGATCCGAGCGGGGGGCAGCCTACGAGCAGTACTTC.

The genes are TRBV5-4 and TRBJ2-3, with unresolved D. The germline V gene has CDR1 SGHNT and CDR2 YYREEE (reference sequence). Trimming removed 1 base at V and 0 bases at J, with 9 bases between. CDR3 length: 15 residues. As DNA, the CDR3 is TGTGCCAGCAGCTTGTTAAGCGAAAGCACAGATACGCAGTATTTT. This encodes CASSLLSESTDTQYF. The variable domain in full, completed from reference TRBV5-4 and TRBJ2-3, reads ETGVTQSPTHLIKTRGQQVTLRCSSQSGHNTVSWYQQALGQGPQFIFQYYREEENGRGNFPPRFSGLQFPNYSSELNVNALELDDSALYLCASSLLSESTDTQYFGPGTRLTVL.

The V and J genes are TRBV18 and TRBJ2-5; 8 bases map to TRBD1. J gave up 3 bases and V 9 bases, and 6 bases lay outside the gene matches. The CDR3 is made up of 13 amino acids. Germline CDR1 KGHSH, CDR2 LQKENI. The CDR3 DNA sequence: TGTGCCAGTAGAAAGGACAGGGAAGAGACCCAGTACTTC. Its protein product is CASRKDREETQYF.

The chain carries TRBV6-6 and TRBJ1-5; TRBD1 matches at 10 bases. Trimming removed 6 bases from V and 9 bases from J; junction bases left unmatched: 11. Germline V gene sequence: CDR1 MNHNY, CDR2 SVGAGI (reference sequence). The CDR3 runs to 15 residues. Here the CDR3 reads CASSRNGQGVSPQHF. CDR3 DNA: TGTGCCAGCAGCCGGAATGGACAGGGGGTATCGCCCCAGCATTTT.

The V gene is TRBV6-1, the J gene TRBJ1-5; 9 bases line up with TRBD1. V shed 3 bases, J shed 5 bases, and the junction held 8 bases outside the gene matches. Looked up from germline, CDR1 is MNHNS and CDR2 is SASEGT. The CDR3 totals 16 residues. The CDR3 region is CASSDPRTGEDQPQHF. CDR3 in DNA: TGTGCCAGCAGTGACCCCCGGACAGGGGAGGATCAGCCCCAGCATTTT.